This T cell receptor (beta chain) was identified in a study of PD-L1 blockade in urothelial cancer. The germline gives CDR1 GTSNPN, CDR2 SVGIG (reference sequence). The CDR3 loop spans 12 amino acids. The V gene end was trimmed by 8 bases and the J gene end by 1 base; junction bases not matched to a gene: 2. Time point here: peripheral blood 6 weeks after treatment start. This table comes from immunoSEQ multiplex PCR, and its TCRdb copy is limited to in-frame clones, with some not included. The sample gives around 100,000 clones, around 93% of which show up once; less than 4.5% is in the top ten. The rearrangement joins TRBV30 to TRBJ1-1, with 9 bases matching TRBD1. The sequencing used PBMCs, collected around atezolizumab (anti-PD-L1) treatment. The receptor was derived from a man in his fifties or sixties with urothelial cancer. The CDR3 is CAGTGQNTEAFF. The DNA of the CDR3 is TGTGCCGGGACAGGGCAGAACACTGAAGCTTTCTTT.